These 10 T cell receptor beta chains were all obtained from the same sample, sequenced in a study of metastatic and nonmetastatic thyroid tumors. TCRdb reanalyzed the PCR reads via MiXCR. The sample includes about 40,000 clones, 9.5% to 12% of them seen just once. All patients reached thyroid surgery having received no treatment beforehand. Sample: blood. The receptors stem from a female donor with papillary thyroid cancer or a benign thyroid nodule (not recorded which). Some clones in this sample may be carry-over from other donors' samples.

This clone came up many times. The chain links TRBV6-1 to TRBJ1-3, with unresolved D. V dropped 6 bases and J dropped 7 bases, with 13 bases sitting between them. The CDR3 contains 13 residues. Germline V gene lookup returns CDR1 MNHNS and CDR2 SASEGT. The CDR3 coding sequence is TGTGCCAGCAGCCTGGAGAGGGCCAACACCATATATTTT. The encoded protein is CASSLERANTIYF.

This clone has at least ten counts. CDR3 sequence reads: CASGRGVNTEAFF. Here the CDR3 DNA reads TGTGCCAGCGGGCGGGGGGTGAACACTGAAGCTTTCTTT. The chain links TRBV9 to TRBJ1-1, with D perhaps matching TRBD1 (5 bases). V lost 7 bases, J lost 0 bases, and 10 bases lay in between. This CDR3 spans 13 amino acids. CDR1 is SGDLS and CDR2 is YYNGEE in the germline V gene.

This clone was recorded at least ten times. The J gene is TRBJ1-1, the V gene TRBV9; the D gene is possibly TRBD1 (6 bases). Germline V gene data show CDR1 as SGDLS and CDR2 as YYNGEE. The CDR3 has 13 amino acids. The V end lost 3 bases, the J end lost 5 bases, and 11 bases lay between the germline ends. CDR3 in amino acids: CASSEGTSTEAFF. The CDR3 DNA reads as TGTGCCAGCAGCGAGGGGACAAGTACTGAAGCTTTCTTT.

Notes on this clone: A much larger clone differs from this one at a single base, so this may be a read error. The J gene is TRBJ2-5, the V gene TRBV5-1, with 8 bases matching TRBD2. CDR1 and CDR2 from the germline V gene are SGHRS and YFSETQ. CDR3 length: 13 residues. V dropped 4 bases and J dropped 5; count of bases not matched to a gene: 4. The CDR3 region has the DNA TGCGCCAGCAGCGCGGGACTAGAGGAGACCCAGTACTTC. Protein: CASSAGLEETQYF.

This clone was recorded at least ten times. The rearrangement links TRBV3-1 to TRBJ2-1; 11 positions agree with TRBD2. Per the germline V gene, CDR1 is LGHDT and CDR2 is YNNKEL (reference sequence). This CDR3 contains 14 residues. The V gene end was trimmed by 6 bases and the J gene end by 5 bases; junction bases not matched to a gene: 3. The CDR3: CASSSGLADNEQFF. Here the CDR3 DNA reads TGTGCCAGCAGTTCGGGACTAGCGGACAATGAGCAGTTCTTC.

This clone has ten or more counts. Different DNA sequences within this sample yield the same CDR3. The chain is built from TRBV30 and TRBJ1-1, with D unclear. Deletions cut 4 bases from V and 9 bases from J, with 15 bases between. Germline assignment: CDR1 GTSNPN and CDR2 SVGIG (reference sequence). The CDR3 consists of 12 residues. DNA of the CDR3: TGTGCCTGGACCCAAAATAAAGGACAAGCTTTCTTT. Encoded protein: CAWTQNKGQAFF.

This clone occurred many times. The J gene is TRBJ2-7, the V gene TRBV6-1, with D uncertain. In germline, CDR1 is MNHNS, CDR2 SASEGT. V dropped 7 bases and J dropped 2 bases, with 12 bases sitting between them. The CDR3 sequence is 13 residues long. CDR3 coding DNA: TGTGCCAGCACCGACTTCCTCGCCTACGAGCAGTACTTC. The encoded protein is CASTDFLAYEQYF.

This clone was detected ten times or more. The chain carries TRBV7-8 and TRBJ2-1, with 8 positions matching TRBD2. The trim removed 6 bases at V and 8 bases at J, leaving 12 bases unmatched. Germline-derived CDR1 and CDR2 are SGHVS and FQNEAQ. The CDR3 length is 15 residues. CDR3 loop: CASRRSRTSSYEQFF. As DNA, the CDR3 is TGTGCCAGCAGACGGTCGAGGACTAGCTCATATGAGCAGTTCTTC.

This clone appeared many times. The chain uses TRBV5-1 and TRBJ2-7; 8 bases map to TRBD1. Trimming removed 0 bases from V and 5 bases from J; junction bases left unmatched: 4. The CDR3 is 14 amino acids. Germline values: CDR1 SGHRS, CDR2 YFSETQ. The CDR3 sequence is CASSLEGQGDEQYF. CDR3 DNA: TGCGCCAGCAGCTTGGAAGGACAGGGTGACGAGCAGTACTTC.

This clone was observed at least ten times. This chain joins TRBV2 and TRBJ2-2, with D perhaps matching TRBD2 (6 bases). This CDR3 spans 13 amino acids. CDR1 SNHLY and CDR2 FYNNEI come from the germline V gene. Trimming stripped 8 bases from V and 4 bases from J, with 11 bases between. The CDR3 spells CASVGLTTGELFF. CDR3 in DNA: TGTGCCAGCGTGGGACTGACCACCGGGGAGCTGTTTTTT.